The T cell receptor (beta chain) described here comes from a study of blood T cell repertoires in COVID-19. For the study at large: The cDNA or gDNA used as material had been derived from T cells, B-cell-depleted T cells, or PBMCs.

Some clones are missing from TCRdb's copy, which holds only in-frame ones; the method was immunoSEQ multiplex PCR. The table includes about 180,000 clones, about 81% detected once. This clone was seen a single time. Patients in Seattle were enrolled during active infection, then followed longitudinally. Trimming removed 4 bases from V and 5 bases from J, with 17 bases in between. Germline values: CDR1 LNHDA, CDR2 SQIVND (reference sequence). This CDR3 has 16 amino acids. The rearrangement joins TRBV19 to TRBJ1-4, with D perhaps matching TRBD1 (6 bases). Sample: peripheral blood. The clonotype originates from a woman of 80 years or more with COVID-19, enrolled during active disease. Written as DNA, the CDR3 is TGTGCCAGTAGTAAGATGCTAATCAGGGGAAATGAAAAACTGTTTTTT. It is translated as CASSKMLIRGNEKLFF.